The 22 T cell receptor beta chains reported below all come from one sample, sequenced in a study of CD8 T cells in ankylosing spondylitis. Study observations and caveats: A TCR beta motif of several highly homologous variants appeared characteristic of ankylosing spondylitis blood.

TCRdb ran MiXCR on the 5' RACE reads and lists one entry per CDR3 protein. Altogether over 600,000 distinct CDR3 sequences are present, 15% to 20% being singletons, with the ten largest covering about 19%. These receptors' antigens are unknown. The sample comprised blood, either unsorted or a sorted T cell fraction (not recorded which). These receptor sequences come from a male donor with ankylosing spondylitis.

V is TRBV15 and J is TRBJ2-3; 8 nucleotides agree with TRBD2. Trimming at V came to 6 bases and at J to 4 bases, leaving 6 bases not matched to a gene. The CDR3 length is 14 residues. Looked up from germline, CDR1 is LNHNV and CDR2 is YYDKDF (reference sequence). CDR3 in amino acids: CATSGREGADTQYF. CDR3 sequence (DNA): TGTGCCACCAGTGGACGGGAGGGGGCAGATACGCAGTATTTT.

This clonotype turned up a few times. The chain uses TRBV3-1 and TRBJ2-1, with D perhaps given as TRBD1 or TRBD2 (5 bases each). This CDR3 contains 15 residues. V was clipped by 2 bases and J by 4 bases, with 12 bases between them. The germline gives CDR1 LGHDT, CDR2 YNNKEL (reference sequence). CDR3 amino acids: CASSQSGPRYNEQFF. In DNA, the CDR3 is TGTGCCAGCAGCCAATCGGGACCGCGATACAATGAGCAGTTCTTC.

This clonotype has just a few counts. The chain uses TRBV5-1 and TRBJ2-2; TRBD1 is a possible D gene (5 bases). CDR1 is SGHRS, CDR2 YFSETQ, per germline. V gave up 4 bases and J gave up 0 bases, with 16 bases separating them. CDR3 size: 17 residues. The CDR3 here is CASSRPTAGPNTGELFF. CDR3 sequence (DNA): TGCGCCAGCAGCCGCCCGACGGCAGGGCCGAACACCGGGGAGCTGTTTTTT.

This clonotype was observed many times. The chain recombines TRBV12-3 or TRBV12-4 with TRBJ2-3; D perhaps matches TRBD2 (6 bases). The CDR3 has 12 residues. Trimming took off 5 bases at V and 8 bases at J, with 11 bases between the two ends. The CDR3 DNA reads TGTGCCAGCAGTATCGCCGGGAGTACGCAGTATTTT. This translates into CASSIAGSTQYF.

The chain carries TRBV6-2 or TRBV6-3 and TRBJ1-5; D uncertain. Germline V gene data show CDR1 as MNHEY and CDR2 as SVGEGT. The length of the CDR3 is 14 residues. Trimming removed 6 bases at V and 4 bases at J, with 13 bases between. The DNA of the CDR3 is TGTGCCAGCAGCCTACTCAGCGGGAATCAGCCCCAGCATTTT. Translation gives CASSLLSGNQPQHF.

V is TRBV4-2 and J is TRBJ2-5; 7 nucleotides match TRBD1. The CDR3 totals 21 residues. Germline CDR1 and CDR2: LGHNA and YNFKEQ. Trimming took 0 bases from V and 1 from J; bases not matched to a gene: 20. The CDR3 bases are TGTGCCAGCAGCCAAGACGGCTGGGACAGACACTCCTCTAAGGGCCAAGAGACCCAGTACTTC. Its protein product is CASSQDGWDRHSSKGQETQYF.

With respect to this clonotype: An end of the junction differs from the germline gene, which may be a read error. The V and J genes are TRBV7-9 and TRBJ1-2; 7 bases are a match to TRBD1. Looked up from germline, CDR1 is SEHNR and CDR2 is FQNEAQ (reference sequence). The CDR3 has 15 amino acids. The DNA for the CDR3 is TGTACCAGCAGCTTAAATAGGGGGCATCACTATGGCTACACCTTC. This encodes CTSSLNRGHHYGYTF.

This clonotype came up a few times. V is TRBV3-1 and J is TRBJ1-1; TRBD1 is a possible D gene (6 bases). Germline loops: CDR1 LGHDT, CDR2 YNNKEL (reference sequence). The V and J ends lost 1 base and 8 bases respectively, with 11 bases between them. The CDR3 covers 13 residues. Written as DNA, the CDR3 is TGTGCCAGCAGCCAAGGGGGGCTGTTCGAAGCTTTCTTT. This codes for CASSQGGLFEAFF.

The chain's CDR3 is CASSSPGARTGNYEQYF. Written as DNA, the CDR3 is TGTGCCAGCAGTTCCCCGGGGGCCCGGACAGGGAACTACGAGCAGTACTTC. The genes are TRBV28 and TRBJ2-7, with TRBD1 matching over 8 bases. Germline V lookup: CDR1 MDHEN, CDR2 SYDVKM. The CDR3 spans 17 residues. J gave up 3 bases and V 4 bases, and 14 bases lay outside the gene matches.

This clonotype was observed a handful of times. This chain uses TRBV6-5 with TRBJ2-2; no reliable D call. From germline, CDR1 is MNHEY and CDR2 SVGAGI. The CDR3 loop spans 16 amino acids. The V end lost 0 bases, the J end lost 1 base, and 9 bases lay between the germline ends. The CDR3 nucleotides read TGTGCCAGCAGTTACTCGATGGGCTGGAACACCGGGGAGCTGTTTTTT. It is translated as CASSYSMGWNTGELFF.

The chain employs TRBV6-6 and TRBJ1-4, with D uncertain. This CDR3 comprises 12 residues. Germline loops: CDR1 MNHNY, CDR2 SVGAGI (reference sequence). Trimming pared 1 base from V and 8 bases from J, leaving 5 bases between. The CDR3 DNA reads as TGTGCCAGCAGTTACTTCCGGGAAAAACTGTTTTTT. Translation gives CASSYFREKLFF.

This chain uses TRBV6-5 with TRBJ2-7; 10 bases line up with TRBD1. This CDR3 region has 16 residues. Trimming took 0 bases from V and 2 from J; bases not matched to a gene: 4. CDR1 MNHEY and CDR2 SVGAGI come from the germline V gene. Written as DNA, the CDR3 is TGTGCCAGCAGTTACTCGCGGACAGGGGGAACCTACGAGCAGTACTTC. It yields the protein CASSYSRTGGTYEQYF.

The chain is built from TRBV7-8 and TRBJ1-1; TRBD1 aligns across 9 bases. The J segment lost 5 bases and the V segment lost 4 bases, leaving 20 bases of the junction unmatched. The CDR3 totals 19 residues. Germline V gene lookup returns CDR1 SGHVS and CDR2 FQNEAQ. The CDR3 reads CASSSRSPGQGFRGTEAFF. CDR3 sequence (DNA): TGTGCCAGCAGCTCCCGATCCCCGGGACAGGGATTCCGGGGGACTGAAGCTTTCTTT.

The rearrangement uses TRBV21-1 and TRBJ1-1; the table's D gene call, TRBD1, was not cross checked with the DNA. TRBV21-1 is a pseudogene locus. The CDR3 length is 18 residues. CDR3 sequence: CASSKDSRTGDLNTEAFF. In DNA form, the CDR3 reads TGTGCCAGCAGCAAAGATTCCCGGACAGGGGACCTGAACACTGAAGCTTTCTTT.

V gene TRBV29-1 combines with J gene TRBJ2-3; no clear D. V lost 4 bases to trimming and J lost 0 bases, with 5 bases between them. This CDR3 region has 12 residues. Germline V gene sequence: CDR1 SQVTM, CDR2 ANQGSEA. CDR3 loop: CSVASSTDTQYF. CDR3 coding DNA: TGCAGCGTTGCCAGTAGCACAGATACGCAGTATTTT.

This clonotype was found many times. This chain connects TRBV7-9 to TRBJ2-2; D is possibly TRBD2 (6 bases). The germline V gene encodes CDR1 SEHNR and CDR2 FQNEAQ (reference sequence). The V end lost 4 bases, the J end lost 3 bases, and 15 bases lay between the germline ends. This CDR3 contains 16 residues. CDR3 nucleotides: TGTGCCAGCAGCTCCCCCCTCGGGGGAGACACCGGGGAGCTGTTTTTT. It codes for CASSSPLGGDTGELFF.

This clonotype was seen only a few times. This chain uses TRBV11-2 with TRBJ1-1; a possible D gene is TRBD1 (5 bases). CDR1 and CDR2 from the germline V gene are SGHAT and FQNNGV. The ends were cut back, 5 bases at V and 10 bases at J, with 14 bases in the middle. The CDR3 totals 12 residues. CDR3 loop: CASSTLAGGAFF. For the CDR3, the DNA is TGTGCCAGCAGCACGCTCGCTGGGGGAGCTTTCTTT.

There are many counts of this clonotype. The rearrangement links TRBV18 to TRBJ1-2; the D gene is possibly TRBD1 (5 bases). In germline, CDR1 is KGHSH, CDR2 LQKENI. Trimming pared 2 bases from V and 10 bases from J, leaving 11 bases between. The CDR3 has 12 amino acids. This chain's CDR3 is CASSPFEGPYTF. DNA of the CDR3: TGTGCCAGCTCACCATTCGAGGGGCCCTACACCTTC.

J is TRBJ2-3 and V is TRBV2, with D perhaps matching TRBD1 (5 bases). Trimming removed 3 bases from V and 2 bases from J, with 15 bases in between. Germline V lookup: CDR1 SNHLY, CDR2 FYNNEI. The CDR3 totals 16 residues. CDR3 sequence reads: CASSDPQGENTDTQYF. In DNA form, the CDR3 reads TGTGCCAGCAGTGACCCCCAAGGGGAAAACACAGATACGCAGTATTTT.

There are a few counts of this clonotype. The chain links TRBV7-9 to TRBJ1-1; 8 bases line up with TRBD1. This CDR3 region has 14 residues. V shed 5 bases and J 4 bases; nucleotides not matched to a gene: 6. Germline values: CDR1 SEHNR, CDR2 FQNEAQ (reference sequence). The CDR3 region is CASSRQGSSTEAFF. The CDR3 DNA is TGTGCCAGCAGCCGACAGGGGTCGAGCACTGAAGCTTTCTTT.

CDR3 nucleotides: TGTGCCAGCAGCGGTTGGGATCAGGGGGCCAGCACTGAAGCTTTCTTT. Translation gives CASSGWDQGASTEAFF. The chain carries TRBV7-9 and TRBJ1-1, with 8 bases that match TRBD1. Germline V gene data show CDR1 as SEHNR and CDR2 as FQNEAQ (reference sequence). The CDR3 covers 16 residues. With 5 bases clipped from V and 4 bases from J, the junction kept 12 bases outside the gene matches.

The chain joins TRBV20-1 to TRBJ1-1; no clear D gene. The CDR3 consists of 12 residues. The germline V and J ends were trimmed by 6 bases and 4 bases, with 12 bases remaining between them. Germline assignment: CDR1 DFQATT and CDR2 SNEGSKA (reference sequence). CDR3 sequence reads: CSATDGITEAFF. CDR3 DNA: TGCAGTGCCACGGACGGAATCACTGAAGCTTTCTTT.